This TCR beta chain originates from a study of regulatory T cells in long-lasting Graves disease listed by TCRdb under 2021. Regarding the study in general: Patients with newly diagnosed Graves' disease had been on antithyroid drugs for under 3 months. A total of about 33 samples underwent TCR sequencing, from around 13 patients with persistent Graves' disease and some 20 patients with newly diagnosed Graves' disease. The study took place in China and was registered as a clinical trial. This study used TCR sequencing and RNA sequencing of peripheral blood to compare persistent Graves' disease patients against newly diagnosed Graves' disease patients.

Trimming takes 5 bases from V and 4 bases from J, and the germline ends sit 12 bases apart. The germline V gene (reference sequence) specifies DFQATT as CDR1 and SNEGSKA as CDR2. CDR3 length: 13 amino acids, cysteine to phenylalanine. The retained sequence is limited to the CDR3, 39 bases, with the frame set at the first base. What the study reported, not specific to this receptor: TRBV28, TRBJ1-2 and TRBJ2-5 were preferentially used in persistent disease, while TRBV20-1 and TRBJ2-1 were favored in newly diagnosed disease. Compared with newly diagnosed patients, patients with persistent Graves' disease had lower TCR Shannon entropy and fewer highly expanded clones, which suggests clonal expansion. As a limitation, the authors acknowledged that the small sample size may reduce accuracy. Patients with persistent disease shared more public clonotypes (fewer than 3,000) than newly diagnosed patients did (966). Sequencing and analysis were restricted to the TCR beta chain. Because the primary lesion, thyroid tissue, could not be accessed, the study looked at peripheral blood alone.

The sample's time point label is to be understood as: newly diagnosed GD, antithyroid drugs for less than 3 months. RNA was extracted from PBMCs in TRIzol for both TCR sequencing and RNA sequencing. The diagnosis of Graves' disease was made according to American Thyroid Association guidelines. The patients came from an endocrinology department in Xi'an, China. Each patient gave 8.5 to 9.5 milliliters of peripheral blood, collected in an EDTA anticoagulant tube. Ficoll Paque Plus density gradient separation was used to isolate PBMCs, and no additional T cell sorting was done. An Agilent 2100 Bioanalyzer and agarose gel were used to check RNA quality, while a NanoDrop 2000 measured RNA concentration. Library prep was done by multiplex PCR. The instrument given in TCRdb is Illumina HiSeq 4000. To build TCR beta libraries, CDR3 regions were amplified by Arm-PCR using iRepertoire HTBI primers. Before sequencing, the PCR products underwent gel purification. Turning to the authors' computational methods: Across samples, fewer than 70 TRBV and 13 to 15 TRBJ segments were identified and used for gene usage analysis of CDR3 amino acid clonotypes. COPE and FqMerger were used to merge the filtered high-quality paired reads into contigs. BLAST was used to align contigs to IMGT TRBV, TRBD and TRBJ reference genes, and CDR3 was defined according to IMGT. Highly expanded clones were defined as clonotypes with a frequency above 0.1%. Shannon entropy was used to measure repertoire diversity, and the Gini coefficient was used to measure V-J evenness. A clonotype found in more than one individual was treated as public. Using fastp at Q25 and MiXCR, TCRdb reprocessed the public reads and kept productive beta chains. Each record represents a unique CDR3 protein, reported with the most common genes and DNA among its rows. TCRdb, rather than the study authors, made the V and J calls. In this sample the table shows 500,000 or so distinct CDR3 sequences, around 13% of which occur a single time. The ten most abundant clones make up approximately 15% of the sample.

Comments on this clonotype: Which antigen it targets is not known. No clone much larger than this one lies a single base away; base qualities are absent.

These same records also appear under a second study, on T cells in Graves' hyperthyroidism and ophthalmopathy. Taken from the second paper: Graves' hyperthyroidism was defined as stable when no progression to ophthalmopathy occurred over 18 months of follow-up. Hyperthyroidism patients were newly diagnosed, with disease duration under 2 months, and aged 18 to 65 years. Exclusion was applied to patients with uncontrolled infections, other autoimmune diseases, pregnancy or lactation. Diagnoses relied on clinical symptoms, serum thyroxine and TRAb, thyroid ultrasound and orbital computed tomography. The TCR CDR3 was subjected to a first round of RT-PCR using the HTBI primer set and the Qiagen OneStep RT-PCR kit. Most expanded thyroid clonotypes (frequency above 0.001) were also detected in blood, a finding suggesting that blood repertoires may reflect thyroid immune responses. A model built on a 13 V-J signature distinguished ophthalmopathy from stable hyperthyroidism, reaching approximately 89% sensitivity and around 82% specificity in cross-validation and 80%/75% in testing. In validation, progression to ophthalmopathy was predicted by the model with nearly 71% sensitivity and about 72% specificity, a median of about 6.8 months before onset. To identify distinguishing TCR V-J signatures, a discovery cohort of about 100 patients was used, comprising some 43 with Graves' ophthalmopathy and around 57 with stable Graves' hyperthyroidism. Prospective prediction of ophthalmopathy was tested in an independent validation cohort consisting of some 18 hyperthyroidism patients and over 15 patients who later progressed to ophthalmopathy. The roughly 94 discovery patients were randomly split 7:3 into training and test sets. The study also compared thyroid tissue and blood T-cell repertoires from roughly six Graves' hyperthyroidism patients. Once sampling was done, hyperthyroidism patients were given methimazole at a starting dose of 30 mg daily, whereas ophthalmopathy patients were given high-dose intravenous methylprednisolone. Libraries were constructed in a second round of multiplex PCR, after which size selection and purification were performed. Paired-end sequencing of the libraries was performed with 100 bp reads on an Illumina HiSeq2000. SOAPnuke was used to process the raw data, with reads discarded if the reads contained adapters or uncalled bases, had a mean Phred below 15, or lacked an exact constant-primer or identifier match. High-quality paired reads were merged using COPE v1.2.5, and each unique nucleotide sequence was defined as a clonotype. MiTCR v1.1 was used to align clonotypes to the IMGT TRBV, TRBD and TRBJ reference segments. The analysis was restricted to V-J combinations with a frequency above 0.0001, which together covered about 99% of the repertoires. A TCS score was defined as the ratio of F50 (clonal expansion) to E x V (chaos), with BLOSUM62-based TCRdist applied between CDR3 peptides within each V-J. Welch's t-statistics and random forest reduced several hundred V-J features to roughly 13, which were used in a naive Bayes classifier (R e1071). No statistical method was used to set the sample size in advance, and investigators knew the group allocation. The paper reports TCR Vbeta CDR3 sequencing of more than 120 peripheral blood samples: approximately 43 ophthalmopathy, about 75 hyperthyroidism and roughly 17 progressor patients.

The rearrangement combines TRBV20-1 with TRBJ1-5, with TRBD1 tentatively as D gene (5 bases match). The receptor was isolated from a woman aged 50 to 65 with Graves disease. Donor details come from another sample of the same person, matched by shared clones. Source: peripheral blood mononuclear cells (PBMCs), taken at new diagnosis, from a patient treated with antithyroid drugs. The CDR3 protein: CSASPQVNQPQHF. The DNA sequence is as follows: TGCAGTGCTTCACCACAGGTAAATCAGCCCCAGCATTTT.